The sequence of this TCR beta chain was determined in a study of cytomegalovirus exposure and HLA in healthy donors. Study-wide context: The approximately 720 first-cohort repertoires and the approximately 110 validation repertoires shared the same platform, a later analysis reported. Findings and caveats of the study: Cytomegalovirus association was assigned to under 200 TCR beta chains. Both high specificity and high sensitivity reportedly marked the classifier's diagnosis of cytomegalovirus status.

Some clones are missing from TCRdb's copy, which holds only in-frame ones; the method was immunoSEQ multiplex PCR. The sample consists of around 150,000 clones, about 91% of them appearing once. This clone turned up a few times. What it binds is not known. There are 15 residues in the CDR3. Germline values: CDR1 SGHNT, CDR2 YYREEE (reference sequence). V was pared by 4 bases and J by 3 bases, with 17 bases between. The receptor was derived from a woman aged 18-29 years in good health and CMV-seropositive. The specimen sequenced was PBMCs. The chain has TRBV5-4 and TRBJ2-7; D might be TRBD1 (6 bases). The CDR3 spells CASSDNRGRGYEQYF. DNA for the CDR3: TGTGCCAGCAGCGACAACCGGGGCAGGGGCTACGAGCAGTACTTC.